This TCR beta chain was recorded in a study of lymphopenia after photon versus proton radiotherapy. Study-wide findings and caveats: Post-nadir diversity loss with photons came from oligoclonal expansion, particularly CD8+ Temra cells. A bigger post-nadir fall in TCR diversity correlated inversely with survival time in deceased patients. Authors raise, but do not show, better survival with proton therapy.

This clone was seen only once. Its antigen is as yet unknown. V lost 0 bases and J lost 5, with 10 bases in between. Germline lookup yields CDR1 KGHSH and CDR2 LQKENI. The length of the CDR3 is 14 residues. Using immunoSEQ multiplex PCR, the repertoire was profiled, and TCRdb retains in-frame clones only, with some absent. The repertoire includes 26,000 or so clones, approximately 89% of them detected once, and around 4.9% sits in the top ten. The TCR comes from a man aged 25 to 40 with gastric cancer. The sequencing used peripheral blood, collected from a patient treated with photon-based radiotherapy. This chain links TRBV18 with TRBJ2-5; no clear D gene. Here the CDR3 reads CASSPPTLRETQYF. CDR3 in DNA: TGTGCCAGCTCACCACCTACCCTTAGGGAGACCCAGTACTTC.